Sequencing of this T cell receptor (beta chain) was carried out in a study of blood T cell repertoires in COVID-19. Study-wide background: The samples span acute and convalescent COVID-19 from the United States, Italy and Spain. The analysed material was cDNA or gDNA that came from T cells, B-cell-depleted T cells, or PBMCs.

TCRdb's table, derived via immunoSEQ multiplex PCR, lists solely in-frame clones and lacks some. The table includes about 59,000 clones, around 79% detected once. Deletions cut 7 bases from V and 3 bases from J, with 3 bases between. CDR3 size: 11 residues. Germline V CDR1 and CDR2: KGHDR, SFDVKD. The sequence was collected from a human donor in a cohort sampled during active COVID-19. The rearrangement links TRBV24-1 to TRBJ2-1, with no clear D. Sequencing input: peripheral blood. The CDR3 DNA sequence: TGTGCCACCAGCGGCTACAATGAGCAGTTCTTC. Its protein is CATSGYNEQFF.